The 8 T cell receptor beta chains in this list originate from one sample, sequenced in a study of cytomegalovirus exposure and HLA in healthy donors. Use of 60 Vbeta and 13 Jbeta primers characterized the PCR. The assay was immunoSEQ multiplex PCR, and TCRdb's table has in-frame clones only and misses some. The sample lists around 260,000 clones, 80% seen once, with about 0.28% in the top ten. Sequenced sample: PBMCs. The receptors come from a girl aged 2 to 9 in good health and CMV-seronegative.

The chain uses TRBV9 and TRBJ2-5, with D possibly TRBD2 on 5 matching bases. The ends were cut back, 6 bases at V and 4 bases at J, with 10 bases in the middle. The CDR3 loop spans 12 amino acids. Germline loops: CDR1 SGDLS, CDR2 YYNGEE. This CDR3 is CASTGIGETQYF. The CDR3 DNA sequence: TGTGCCAGCACCGGGATCGGAGAGACCCAGTACTTC.

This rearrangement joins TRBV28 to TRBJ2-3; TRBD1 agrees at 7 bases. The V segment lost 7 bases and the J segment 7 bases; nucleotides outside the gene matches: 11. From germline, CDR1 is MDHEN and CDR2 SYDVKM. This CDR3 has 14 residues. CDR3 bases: TGTGCCAGCACGTGGGACAGAGAAATTAATACGCAGTATTTT. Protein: CASTWDREINTQYF. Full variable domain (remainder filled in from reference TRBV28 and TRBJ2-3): DVKVTQSSRYLVKRTGEKVFLECVQDMDHENMFWYRQDPGLGLRLIYFSYDVKMKEKGDIPEGYSVSREKKERFSLILESASTNQTSMYLCASTWDREINTQYFGPGTRLTVL.

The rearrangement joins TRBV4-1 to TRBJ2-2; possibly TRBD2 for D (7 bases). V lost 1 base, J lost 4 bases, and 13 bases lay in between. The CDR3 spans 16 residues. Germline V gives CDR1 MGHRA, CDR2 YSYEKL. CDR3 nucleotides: TGCGCCAGCAGCCAAGCCCGGGGGGCCGTCACCGGGGAGCTGTTTTTT. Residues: CASSQARGAVTGELFF.

Here the CDR3 DNA reads TGCGCCAGCAGACAGGGGAAGAACACTGAAGCTTTCTTT. It codes for CASRQGKNTEAFF. The V and J genes are TRBV5-1 and TRBJ1-1, with TRBD1 matching over 7 bases. The junction had 2 bases not matched to a gene; V was cut back by 5 bases and J by 1 base. Per the germline V gene, CDR1 is SGHRS and CDR2 is YFSETQ. The CDR3 contains 13 residues.

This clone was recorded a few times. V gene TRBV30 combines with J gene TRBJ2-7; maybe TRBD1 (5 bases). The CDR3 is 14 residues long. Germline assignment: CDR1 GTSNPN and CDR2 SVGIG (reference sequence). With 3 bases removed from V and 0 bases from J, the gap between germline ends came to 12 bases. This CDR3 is CAWSEDTSSYEQYF. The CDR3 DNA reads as TGTGCCTGGAGCGAGGACACGAGCTCCTACGAGCAGTACTTC.

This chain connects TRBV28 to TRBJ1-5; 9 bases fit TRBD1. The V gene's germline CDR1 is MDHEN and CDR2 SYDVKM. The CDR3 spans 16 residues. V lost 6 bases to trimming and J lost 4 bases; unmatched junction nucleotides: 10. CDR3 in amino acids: CASRRTGALENQPQHF. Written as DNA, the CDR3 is TGTGCCAGCAGACGGACAGGGGCTCTCGAGAATCAGCCCCAGCATTTT.

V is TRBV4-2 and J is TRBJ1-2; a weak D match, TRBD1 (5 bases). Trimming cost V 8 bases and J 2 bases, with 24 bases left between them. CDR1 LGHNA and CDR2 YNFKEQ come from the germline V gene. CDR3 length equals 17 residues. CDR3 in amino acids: CASEEGRLGVKNYGYTF. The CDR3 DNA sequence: TGTGCCAGCGAGGAAGGGAGGCTGGGGGTGAAAAACTATGGCTACACCTTC.

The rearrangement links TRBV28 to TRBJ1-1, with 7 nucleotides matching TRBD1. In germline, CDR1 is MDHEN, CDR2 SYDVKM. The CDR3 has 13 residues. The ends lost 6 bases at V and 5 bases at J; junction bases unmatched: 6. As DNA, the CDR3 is TGTGCCAGCAGCAAAACAGGGGTTACTGAAGCTTTCTTT. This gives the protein CASSKTGVTEAFF. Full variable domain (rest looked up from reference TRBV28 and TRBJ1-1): DVKVTQSSRYLVKRTGEKVFLECVQDMDHENMFWYRQDPGLGLRLIYFSYDVKMKEKGDIPEGYSVSREKKERFSLILESASTNQTSMYLCASSKTGVTEAFFGQGTRLTVV.